This T cell receptor (beta chain) was sequenced in a study of T-cell memory formation after mild COVID-19. With regard to this clonotype: Its antigen is not known.

The authors produced TCR alpha and TCR beta cDNA libraries with sample barcodes and UMIs by 5'RACE using constant-segment primers. TCRdb re-analysed the 5' RACE reads in MiXCR, keeping a single row per CDR3 protein. The sample lists some 440,000 distinct CDR3 sequences; approximately 23% were seen once. Study results and caveats: Memory from before infection featured some responding clones, which suggests cross-reactive memory joined. Later expanders leaned toward CD4+, whereas clones contracting from day 15 to 85 were balanced CD4/CD8.

The clonotype comes from an adult woman who had mild COVID-19 (a few samples of this study predate the infection). Cell type and time point are not known. Sequenced input: PBMCs or a T cell subset sorted from them (not recorded which).

The DNA of the CDR3 is TGCGCCAGCAGACCCCACGGACGGTTGAGCCACACTGAAGCTTTCTTT. This sequence encodes CASRPHGRLSHTEAFF. The chain links TRBV5-1 to TRBJ1-1; D is undetermined. This CDR3 has 16 residues. Per germline, CDR1 SGHRS and CDR2 YFSETQ. The V end was cut by 5 bases, the J end by 3 bases, with 20 bases between.